This TCR beta chain was observed in a study of identical twins listed by TCRdb under 2016. Turning to the overall study: To test whether fetal clonotypes persist, the study used deep sequencing on TCR alpha and beta repertoires from monozygotic twins, unrelated adults of various ages, and cord blood. To rule out contamination, the twin experiments were replicated at different times with different library preparation protocols. On the study overall, not on this receptor specifically: Abundant cord blood beta clonotypes carried fewer insertions; young adult naive repertoires showed a weaker similar trend, while memory repertoires showed none. Recombination models systematically underestimated out-of-frame TCR alpha sharing in monozygotic twins but agreed with sharing between unrelated individuals. In beta out-of-frame sequences, excess twin sharing was weaker, because having fewer shared sequences lowered the signal-to-noise ratio. Conclusions relied on cross-sectional statistical analysis, since the same donors could not be followed over many years. Invariant T cells such as MAIT and iNKT could partly confound zero-insertion analyses, though diverse VJ usage argued against this for most clonotypes. Compared with coincidental sharing between unrelated individuals, an excess of low generation-probability sequences was observed among out-of-frame TCR alpha sequences shared between twins.

Library generation was performed with 5' RACE. Sequencing was performed on an Illumina HiSeq 2000. Template switching added a universal primer binding site, and the final cDNA carried a unique molecular identifier that allowed TCR cDNA molecules to be counted accurately. Specific primers in the conserved constant-segment region were used to synthesize first-strand cDNA for the TCR alpha and beta chains. To control for contamination, every cDNA library carried two barcodes: a SMART-Mk sample barcode plus Illumina barcodes. Two successive PCR steps introduced TruSeq adapter sequences along with Illumina sample barcodes. Sequencing of the TCR alpha and beta cDNA libraries was done on the Illumina HiSeq platform using custom primers. Per the authors' processing: Unique molecular identifiers were extracted from raw reads with MiGEC, and CDR3 positions were determined with MiXCR. For each individual, recombination models were inferred using an EM algorithm with the repgenHMM and IGoR tools. Shared clonotypes were analyzed with the tcR package in R, and sharing was normalized by the product of cloneset sizes. To study raw recombination without the effects of thymic and clonal selection, out-of-frame nonproductive sequences were analyzed. TCRdb applied fastp at Q25 and MiXCR to the public reads, then kept only in-frame beta chains. Identical CDR3 protein sequences are pooled into one entry, listed with their most common genes and DNA. These V and J calls rely on TCRdb rather than the paper's analysis. The sample contains around 1.7 million distinct CDR3 sequences, under 35% of them found a single time. The top ten constitute about 0.27% of the sample.

As encoded in the germline V gene, CDR1 is SGHTS while CDR2 is YDEGEE. The CDR3 contains 14 residues, cysteine and phenylalanine counted. Of the read, only the CDR3 DNA is kept; its 42 bases are in frame from base 1. At the junction V is shortened by 4 bases and J by 5 bases, with 13 bases in between. Every donor was a healthy Caucasian. This clonotype was recorded a few times. The antigen it recognizes is unknown. Qualities for individual bases were not recorded, and no much larger clone is one base off. This TCR was recovered from a newborn girl in good health. The V and J segments used are TRBV5-8 and TRBJ2-4; the D segment cannot be called with confidence. Input material: cord blood. DNA sequence: TGTGCCAGCAGCACTGACACCATTGAAAACATTCAGTACTTC. Translated, this is CASSTDTIENIQYF.